These 28 T cell receptor beta chains share one sample of origin, sequenced in a study of response to subunit inactivated influenza vaccine. TCRdb re-derived calls from the RT-PCR reads in MiXCR, one entry per CDR3 protein. Counted here are about 480,000 distinct CDR3 sequences, approximately 13% occurring once; the ten biggest clones make up 10% to 15%. The sequencing here drew on PBMCs from blood, taken roughly 45 days after vaccination. The source is a man between 45 and 60 years old who received an inactivated influenza vaccine.

This clonotype was seen a few times. The chain combines TRBV3-1 with TRBJ1-1, with TRBD1 matching 10 bases. J lost 7 bases, V lost 4 bases, and 12 bases had no gene match. This CDR3 has 16 residues. Per the germline V gene, CDR1 is LGHDT and CDR2 is YNNKEL (reference sequence). CDR3: CASSPHTTGGISEAFF. Here the CDR3 DNA reads TGTGCCAGCAGCCCACACACGACAGGGGGCATTAGTGAAGCTTTCTTT.

The sample holds many counts of this clonotype. The chain has TRBV9 and TRBJ1-3; D remains ambiguous. Germline-derived CDR1 and CDR2 are SGDLS and YYNGEE. V was pared by 0 bases and J by 2 bases, with 9 bases between. The CDR3 loop spans 15 amino acids. CDR3 sequence (DNA): TGTGCCAGCAGCGTAGTCTCGGGCGCTGGAAACACCATATATTTT. Amino acids: CASSVVSGAGNTIYF.

CDR3 in amino acids: CASSQELSPGPYEQYF. For the CDR3, the DNA is TGCGCCAGCAGCCAAGAATTGTCGCCGGGTCCCTACGAGCAGTACTTC. This chain connects TRBV4-3 to TRBJ2-7; D is unclear. There are 16 residues in the CDR3. Trimming stripped 0 bases from V and 2 bases from J, with 14 bases between. In germline, CDR1 is LGHNA, CDR2 YSLEER.

The V call is TRBV7-8, the J call TRBJ2-3; TRBD2 matches at 7 bases. This CDR3 region has 15 residues. The germline gives CDR1 SGHVS, CDR2 FQNEAQ. J was trimmed by 5 bases and V by 5 bases; bases with no gene match: 10. CDR3 amino acids: CASSLMRGRLDTQYF. CDR3 nucleotides: TGTGCCAGCAGCCTGATGCGGGGGAGGTTAGATACGCAGTATTTT.

A few counts support this clonotype. One base away lies a much larger clone, so this may be a sequencing read error. V gene TRBV4-1 combines with J gene TRBJ2-7, with D unresolved. Germline-derived CDR1 and CDR2 are MGHRA and YSYEKL. This CDR3 contains 13 residues. Written as DNA, the CDR3 is TGCACCAGCAGCCAACCACAAACCTACGAGCAGTACTTC. It is translated as CTSSQPQTYEQYF.

This clonotype occurred many times. The V and J genes are TRBV15 and TRBJ2-5, with D hard to call. The V and J ends lost 1 base and 3 bases respectively, with 9 bases between them. The CDR3 extends over 14 amino acids. Germline V gives CDR1 LNHNV, CDR2 YYDKDF (reference sequence). CDR3 DNA sequence: TGTGCCACCAGCAGAGTTAACAGAGAAGAGACCCAGTACTTC. Encoded protein: CATSRVNREETQYF.

This clonotype was seen only a few times. CDR3 coding DNA: TGTGCCAGCAGTCGACTAGCGCTAACGCAGTATTTT. Amino acids: CASSRLALTQYF. The chain joins TRBV6-2 or TRBV6-3 to TRBJ2-3; the match to TRBD2 covers 8 bases. The CDR3 has 12 amino acids. The germline CDR1 and CDR2 sequences are MNHEY and SVGEGT. V lost 5 bases and J lost 9; bases outside the gene matches: 4.

The table lists this clonotype with a few counts. The chain couples TRBV5-1 to TRBJ2-7; maybe TRBD2 (6 bases). CDR1 SGHRS and CDR2 YFSETQ come from the germline V gene. This CDR3 has 15 amino acids. Between the trimmed V and J ends, which lost 1 base and 1 base, there was a span of 12 bases. The CDR3 protein is CASSLQSGLSYEQYF. CDR3 DNA sequence: TGCGCCAGCAGCTTGCAGAGCGGGTTGTCCTACGAGCAGTACTTC.

This clonotype was picked up a small number of times. The chain links TRBV7-2 to TRBJ2-1; 7 nucleotides agree with TRBD2. V lost 4 bases and J lost 6; bases outside the gene matches: 9. The CDR3 contains 15 residues. In germline, CDR1 is SGHTA, CDR2 FQGNSA. CDR3 nucleotide sequence: TGTGCCAGCAGCTCGATGACTAGCCGGGGCAATGAGCAGTTCTTC. This gives the protein CASSSMTSRGNEQFF.

The chain is built from TRBV10-3 and TRBJ1-3; D possibly corresponds to TRBD1 (5 bases). V lost 10 bases and J lost 2, with 12 bases in between. The CDR3 loop spans 13 amino acids. CDR1 is ENHRY, CDR2 SYGVKD, per germline. CDR3 nucleotide sequence: TGTGCCACCCGCGGGGGAACTGGAAACACCATATATTTT. This encodes CATRGGTGNTIYF.

This clonotype was seen at least ten times. The chain carries TRBV20-1 and TRBJ2-5; D uncertain. Trimming shortened V by 6 bases and J by 4 bases, and 6 bases separated the two germline ends. The germline gives CDR1 DFQATT, CDR2 SNEGSKA (reference sequence). The CDR3 extends over 10 amino acids. DNA for the CDR3: TGCAGTGCATACCGAGAGACCCAGTACTTC. Encoded protein: CSAYRETQYF.

This chain uses TRBV15 with TRBJ2-4; weak D call: TRBD2 (7 bases). V dropped 0 bases and J dropped 8 bases, with 14 bases sitting between them. The CDR3 loop spans 15 amino acids. Germline V CDR1 and CDR2: LNHNV, YYDKDF (reference sequence). The CDR3 spells CATSREPQGGDIQYF. CDR3 nucleotide sequence: TGTGCCACCAGCAGAGAACCACAGGGAGGGGACATTCAGTACTTC.

The CDR3 loop reads CASRGWGVEKLFF. The CDR3 DNA reads as TGTGCCAGCAGAGGGTGGGGAGTTGAAAAACTGTTTTTT. The chain carries TRBV6-1 and TRBJ1-4; D gene unclear. Germline CDR1 and CDR2: MNHNS and SASEGT. The length of the CDR3 is 13 residues. Trimming took 6 bases from V and 7 from J, leaving 12 bases between them.

The chain uses TRBV7-6 and TRBJ2-7; no clear D gene. This CDR3 spans 14 amino acids. Germline V CDR1 and CDR2: SGHVS, FNYEAQ. Trimming pared 0 bases from V and 0 bases from J, leaving 6 bases between. In DNA form, the CDR3 reads TGTGCCAGCAGCTTAGCTTCCGTCTCCTACGAGCAGTACTTC. Protein product: CASSLASVSYEQYF.

This clonotype has more than one count but fewer than ten. CDR3 sequence reads: CASSKNGTSGTNNEQFF. The CDR3 coding sequence is TGTGCCAGCAGCAAAAACGGGACTAGCGGTACCAACAATGAGCAGTTCTTC. V is TRBV21-1 and J is TRBJ2-1; TRBD2, the table's D call, was not compared with the DNA. TRBV21-1 is deemed a pseudogene. This CDR3 is 17 amino acids long.

The table lists this clonotype with many counts. This rearrangement joins TRBV5-1 to TRBJ2-7; 11 bases fit TRBD1. J lost 2 bases, V lost 0 bases, and 1 base had no gene match. Per the germline V gene, CDR1 is SGHRS and CDR2 is YFSETQ. The CDR3 spans 15 residues. The CDR3 DNA sequence: TGCGCCAGCAGCTTGGAGGGACAGGGGGCCTACGAGCAGTACTTC. Translation: CASSLEGQGAYEQYF.

At least ten counts were recorded for this clonotype. This chain's CDR3 is CSAALAGGTDTQYF. For the CDR3, the DNA is TGCAGTGCCGCGCTAGCGGGAGGTACAGATACGCAGTATTTT. This chain links TRBV20-1 with TRBJ2-3, with TRBD2 identical over 11 bases. J lost 3 bases, V lost 6 bases, and 5 bases had no gene match. The CDR3 runs to 14 residues. Germline V gene lookup returns CDR1 DFQATT and CDR2 SNEGSKA (reference sequence).

This chain links TRBV6-2 or TRBV6-3 with TRBJ2-3; D might be TRBD2 (5 bases). CDR3 length: 16 amino acids. V was cut by 4 bases and J by 8 bases, with 22 bases left in between. Germline CDR1 is MNHEY and CDR2 is SVGEGT. CDR3 loop: CASSSSGRGLDGTQYF. As DNA, the CDR3 is TGTGCCAGCAGTTCCAGTGGGCGCGGGCTAGACGGTACGCAGTATTTT.

The gene calls are TRBV12-3 or TRBV12-4 and TRBJ1-2, with 10 bases aligning to TRBD1. This CDR3 spans 15 amino acids. V lost 2 bases to trimming and J lost 3 bases; unmatched junction nucleotides: 3. CDR3 sequence reads: CASSLLGTGDYGYTF. CDR3 in DNA: TGTGCCAGCAGTTTATTGGGGACAGGGGACTATGGCTACACCTTC.

Details on this clonotype: One end of the junction does not line up with germline, which may come from a read error. The CDR3 sequence: CAISRGLPCEQYF. The CDR3 coding sequence is TGTGCCATCAGCCGCGGGCTCCCCTGCGAGCAGTACTTC. The gene calls are TRBV5-6 and TRBJ2-7; tentatively, D is TRBD2 (5 bases). The germline CDR1 and CDR2 sequences are SGHDT and YYEEEE. The CDR3 loop spans 13 amino acids.

The chain carries TRBV21-1 and TRBJ2-5. TRBV21-1 counts as a pseudogene. This CDR3 is 13 amino acids long. The CDR3 region has the DNA TGTGCCCGCAATGGGTCGTCCCAAGAGACCCAGTACTTC. Translating it yields CARNGSSQETQYF.

In this sample, this clonotype turned up many times. CDR3 amino acids: CATSDSYGGTGDLYYGYTF. The DNA for the CDR3 is TGTGCCACCAGTGATTCTTACGGCGGGACAGGAGATCTCTACTATGGCTACACCTTC. The chain joins TRBV24-1 to TRBJ1-2; TRBD1 aligns across 8 bases. Germline V gene lookup returns CDR1 KGHDR and CDR2 SFDVKD. The CDR3 length is 19 residues. With V trimmed by 2 bases and J by 3 bases, 16 bases remained unmatched.

This clonotype was counted a few times. V and J are TRBV10-3 and TRBJ2-2; 9 nucleotides agree with TRBD1. Per the germline V gene, CDR1 is ENHRY and CDR2 is SYGVKD. The CDR3 contains 16 residues. With V trimmed by 0 bases and J by 6 bases, 5 bases remained unmatched. The CDR3 DNA is TGTGCCATCAGTGAGTCGATTCGACAGGGGGCCGGGGAGCTGTTTTTT. Residues: CAISESIRQGAGELFF.

This clonotype was detected ten times or more. The chain's CDR3 is CASSLGWTGGEQFF. The DNA of the CDR3 is TGTGCCAGCAGTTTAGGGTGGACCGGGGGTGAGCAGTTCTTC. The V and J genes are TRBV12-3 or TRBV12-4 and TRBJ2-1; maybe TRBD2 (6 bases). V lost 1 base and J lost 9, with 13 bases in between. The length of the CDR3 is 14 residues.

The chain employs TRBV11-1 and TRBJ2-5; 7 bases are a match to TRBD2. The CDR3 has 19 residues. Trimming at V came to 0 bases and at J to 5 bases, leaving 18 bases not matched to a gene. Germline V CDR1 and CDR2: SGHAT, FQDESV (reference sequence). CDR3 loop: CASSLALLRERRSAETQYF. The DNA for the CDR3 is TGTGCCAGCAGCTTAGCGCTTTTGCGGGAGAGACGGTCGGCTGAGACCCAGTACTTC.

This clonotype was detected only a few times. The chain joins TRBV12-3 or TRBV12-4 to TRBJ2-5, with a weak D call TRBD2 (5 bases). This CDR3 spans 15 amino acids. The V gene lost 5 bases and the J gene lost 6 bases, with 19 bases spanning the gap. The CDR3 is CASSPQARASQTQYF. The CDR3 coding sequence is TGTGCCAGCAGTCCGCAGGCGAGGGCTAGTCAGACCCAGTACTTC.

This clonotype turned up a few times. The chain links TRBV20-1 to TRBJ1-2, with 9 positions matching TRBD1. The CDR3 is 13 amino acids. The germline CDR1 and CDR2 sequences are DFQATT and SNEGSKA (reference sequence). Losses at the gene ends were 6 bases for V and 2 bases for J; bases not matched to a gene: 4. CDR3 nucleotides: TGCAGTGCCGGACAGGGGATGAACTATGGCTACACCTTC. Encoded protein: CSAGQGMNYGYTF.

V gene TRBV5-4 combines with J gene TRBJ1-2; tentatively, D is TRBD1 (5 bases). Germline V gene data show CDR1 as SGHNT and CDR2 as YYREEE (reference sequence). CDR3 length equals 14 residues. Between the trimmed V and J ends, which lost 0 bases and 7 bases, there was a span of 13 bases. DNA of the CDR3: TGTGCCAGCAGCTTGGTGGGACTCCCCGGTGGCTACACCTTC. This codes for CASSLVGLPGGYTF.